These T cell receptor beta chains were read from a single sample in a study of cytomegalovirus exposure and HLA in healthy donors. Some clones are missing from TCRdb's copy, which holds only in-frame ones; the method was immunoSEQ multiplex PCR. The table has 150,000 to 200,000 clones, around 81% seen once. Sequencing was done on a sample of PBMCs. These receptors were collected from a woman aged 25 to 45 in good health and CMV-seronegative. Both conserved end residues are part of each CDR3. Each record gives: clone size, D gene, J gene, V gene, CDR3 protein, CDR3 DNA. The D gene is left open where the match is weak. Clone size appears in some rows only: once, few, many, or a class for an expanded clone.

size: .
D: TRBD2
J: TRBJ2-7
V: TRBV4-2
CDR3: CASSQVPPGGGGEQYF
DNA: TGTGCCAGCAGCCAAGTCCCCCCAGGTGGCGGGGGCGAGCAGTACTTC

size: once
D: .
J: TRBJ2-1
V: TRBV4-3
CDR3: CASSQGRAIPYNEQFF
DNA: TGCGCCAGCAGCCAAGGAAGAGCAATTCCGTACAATGAGCAGTTCTTC

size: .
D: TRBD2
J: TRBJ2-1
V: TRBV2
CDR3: CASRSRTSGPPIQFF
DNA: TGTGCCAGCAGATCTCGGACTAGCGGCCCGCCAATTCAGTTCTTC

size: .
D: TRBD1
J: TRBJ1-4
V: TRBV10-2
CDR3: CASTGQGYEKLFF
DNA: TGCGCCAGTACGGGACAGGGCTATGAAAAACTGTTTTTT

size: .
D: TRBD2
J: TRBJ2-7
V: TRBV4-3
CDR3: CASSLSPAGGLYEQYF
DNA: TGCGCCAGCAGCCTTAGTCCAGCGGGAGGGCTCTACGAGCAGTACTTC

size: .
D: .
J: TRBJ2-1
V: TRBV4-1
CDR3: CASSQEGRGSYNEQFF
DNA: TGCGCCAGCAGCCAAGAGGGCAGGGGCTCCTACAATGAGCAGTTCTTC

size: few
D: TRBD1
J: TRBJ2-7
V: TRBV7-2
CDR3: CASSLDPTGANEQYF
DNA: TGTGCCAGCAGCTTAGACCCTACAGGGGCCAACGAGCAGTACTTC

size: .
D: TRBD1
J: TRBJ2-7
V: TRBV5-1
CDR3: CASSWGQGASEQYF
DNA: TGCGCCAGCAGCTGGGGACAGGGGGCATCCGAGCAGTACTTC

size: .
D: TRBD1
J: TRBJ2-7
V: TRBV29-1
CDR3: CSVEDPGQGRSYEQYF
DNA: TGCAGCGTTGAAGATCCGGGACAGGGGAGATCTTACGAGCAGTACTTC

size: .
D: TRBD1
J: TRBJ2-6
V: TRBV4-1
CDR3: CASSQTGTGANGLTF
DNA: TGCGCCAGCAGCCAAACCGGGACAGGGGCCAACGGCCTGACTTTC

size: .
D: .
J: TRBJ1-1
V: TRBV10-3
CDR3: CAISEQGYTEAFF
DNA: TGTGCCATCAGTGAGCAGGGCTACACTGAAGCTTTCTTT

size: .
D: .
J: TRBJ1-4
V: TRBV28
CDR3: CASSFGGTSNEKLFF
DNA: TGTGCCAGCAGTTTTGGAGGGACGTCTAATGAAAAACTGTTTTTT

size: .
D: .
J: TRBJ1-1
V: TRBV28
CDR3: CASSLPPGTEAFF
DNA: TGTGCCAGCAGTTTACCCCCCGGCACTGAAGCTTTCTTT

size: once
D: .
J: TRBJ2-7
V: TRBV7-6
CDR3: CASSLSPSSHEQYF
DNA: TGTGCCAGCAGCTTAAGCCCTAGCTCCCACGAGCAGTACTTC

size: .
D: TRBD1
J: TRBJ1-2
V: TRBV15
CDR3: CATSRDTGGHYGYTF
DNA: TGTGCCACCAGCAGAGATACAGGGGGCCACTATGGCTACACCTTC

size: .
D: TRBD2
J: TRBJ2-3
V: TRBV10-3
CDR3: CAISVAGADTQYF
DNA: TGTGCCATCAGCGTAGCGGGAGCAGATACGCAGTATTTT

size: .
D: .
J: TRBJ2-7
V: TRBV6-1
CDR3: CASSEWDTGAYEQYF
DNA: TGTGCCAGCAGTGAATGGGACACAGGAGCCTACGAGCAGTACTTC

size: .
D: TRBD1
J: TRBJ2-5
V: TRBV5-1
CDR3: CASSWETGEETQYF
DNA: TGCGCCAGCAGCTGGGAGACAGGGGAAGAGACCCAGTACTTC

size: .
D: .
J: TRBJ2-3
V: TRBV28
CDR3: CASITRQDTRRYF
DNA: TGTGCCAGCATCACGCGGCAGGACACCAGGCGGTATTTT

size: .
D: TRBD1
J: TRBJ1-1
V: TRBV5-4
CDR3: CASRRMGQGAHETEAFF
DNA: TGTGCCAGCAGACGAATGGGACAGGGGGCGCATGAGACTGAAGCTTTCTTT

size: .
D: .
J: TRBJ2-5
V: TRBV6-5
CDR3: CASSATGETQYF
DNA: TGTGCCAGCAGTGCGACGGGAGAGACCCAGTACTTC

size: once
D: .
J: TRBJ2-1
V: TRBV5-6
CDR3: CASSLTGSSYNEQFF
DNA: TGTGCCAGCAGCTTGACAGGGAGCTCCTACAATGAGCAGTTCTTC

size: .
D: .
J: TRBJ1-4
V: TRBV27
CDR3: CASSFNRENEKLFF
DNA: TGTGCCAGCAGTTTTAACAGGGAAAACGAAAAACTGTTTTTT

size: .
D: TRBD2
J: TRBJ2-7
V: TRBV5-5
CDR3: CASSLELWAGREQYF
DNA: TGTGCCAGCAGCTTGGAACTTTGGGCCGGGAGGGAGCAGTACTTC

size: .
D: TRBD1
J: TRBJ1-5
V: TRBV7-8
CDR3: CASSLGQINQPQHF
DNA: TGTGCCAGCAGCTTGGGACAGATCAATCAGCCCCAGCATTTT

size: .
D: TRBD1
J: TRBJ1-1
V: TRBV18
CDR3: CASSLRDRANTEAFF
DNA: TGTGCCAGCTCACTACGGGACAGGGCGAACACTGAAGCTTTCTTT

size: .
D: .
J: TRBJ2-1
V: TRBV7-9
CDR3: CASSGSYNEQFF
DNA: TGTGCCAGCTCGGGGAGCTACAATGAGCAGTTCTTC

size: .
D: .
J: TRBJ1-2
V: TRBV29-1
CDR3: CSVHQPRGGDGGYTF
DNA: TGCAGCGTTCACCAACCTAGAGGGGGAGACGGTGGCTACACCTTC

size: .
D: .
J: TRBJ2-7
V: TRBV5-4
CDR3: CASSLPYEGSEQYF
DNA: TGTGCCAGCAGCCTCCCCTACGAGGGCAGCGAGCAGTACTTC

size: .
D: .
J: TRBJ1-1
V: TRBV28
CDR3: CASSLLFFGGDLNTEAFF
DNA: TGTGCCAGCAGTTTATTGTTTTTTGGGGGGGATTTGAACACTGAAGCTTTCTTT

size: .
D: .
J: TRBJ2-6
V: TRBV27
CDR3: CASRLLSGLGGANVLTF
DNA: TGTGCCAGCCGATTACTTAGCGGCCTTGGGGGGGCCAACGTCCTGACTTTC

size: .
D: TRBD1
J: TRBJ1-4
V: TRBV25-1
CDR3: CASSRQGEKLFF
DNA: TGTGCCAGCAGCAGACAGGGTGAAAAACTGTTTTTT

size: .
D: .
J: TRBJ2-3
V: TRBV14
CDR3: CASTQNRGTDTQYF
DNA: TGTGCCAGCACCCAAAACCGCGGCACAGATACGCAGTATTTT

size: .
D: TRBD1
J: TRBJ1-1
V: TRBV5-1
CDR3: CASSPDRVTNTEAFF
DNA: TGCGCCAGCAGCCCTGACAGGGTGACAAACACTGAAGCTTTCTTT

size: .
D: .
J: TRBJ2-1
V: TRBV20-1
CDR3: CSARLTAGPFF
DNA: TGCAGTGCTAGACTGACTGCAGGGCCGTTCTTC

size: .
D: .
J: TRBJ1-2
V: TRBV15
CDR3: CATSRDRYRGDNNYGYTF
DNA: TGTGCCACCAGCAGAGATCGTTACAGAGGGGACAATAACTATGGCTACACCTTC

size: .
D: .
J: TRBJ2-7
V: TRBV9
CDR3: CASSVGGGPAHEQYF
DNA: TGTGCCAGCAGCGTAGGGGGCGGCCCTGCACACGAGCAGTACTTC

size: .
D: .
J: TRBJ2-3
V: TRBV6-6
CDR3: CASSIGTDTQYF
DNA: TGTGCCAGCAGTATAGGCACAGATACGCAGTATTTT

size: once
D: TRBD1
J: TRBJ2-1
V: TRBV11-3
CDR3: CASSLDGTGGFGEQFF
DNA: TGTGCCAGCAGCTTAGATGGGACAGGGGGTTTCGGTGAGCAGTTCTTC

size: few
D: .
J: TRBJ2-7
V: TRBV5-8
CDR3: CASSFSGNEQYF
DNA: TGTGCCAGCAGCTTTTCGGGGAACGAGCAGTACTTC

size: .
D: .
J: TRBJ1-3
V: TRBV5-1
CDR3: CASSLSADLGNTIYF
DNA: TGCGCCAGCAGCTTGTCCGCTGACTTAGGAAACACCATATATTTT

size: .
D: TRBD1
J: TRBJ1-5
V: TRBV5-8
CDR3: CASSLGTGVQPQHF
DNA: TGTGCCAGCAGCTTGGGGACAGGGGTTCAGCCCCAGCATTTT

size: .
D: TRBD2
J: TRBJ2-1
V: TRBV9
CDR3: CASSVDDSGRAGNEQFF
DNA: TGTGCCAGCAGCGTAGATGATAGCGGGAGGGCCGGCAATGAGCAGTTCTTC

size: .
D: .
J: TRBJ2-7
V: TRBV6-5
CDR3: CASSYGATYEQYF
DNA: TGTGCCAGCAGTTACGGGGCGACCTACGAGCAGTACTTC

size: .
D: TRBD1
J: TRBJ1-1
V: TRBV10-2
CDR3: CASRGQAATEAFF
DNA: TGCGCCAGCCGCGGACAGGCAGCCACTGAAGCTTTCTTT

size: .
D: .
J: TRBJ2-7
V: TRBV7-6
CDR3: CASSLSGTLDYEQYF
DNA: TGTGCCAGCAGCTTAAGCGGGACATTGGACTACGAGCAGTACTTC

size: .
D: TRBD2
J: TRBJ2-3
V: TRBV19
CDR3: CASRVREGTDTQYF
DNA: TGTGCCAGTCGAGTGCGGGAGGGGACAGATACGCAGTATTTT

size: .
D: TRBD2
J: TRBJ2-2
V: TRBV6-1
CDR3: CASSETSGGYGGELFF
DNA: TGTGCCAGCAGTGAAACTAGCGGGGGCTATGGGGGGGAGCTGTTTTTT

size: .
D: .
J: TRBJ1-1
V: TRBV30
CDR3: CAWSRGGPPMAEAFF
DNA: TGTGCCTGGAGCCGCGGGGGGCCTCCGATGGCTGAAGCTTTCTTT

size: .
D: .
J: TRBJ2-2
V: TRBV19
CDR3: CASSIKLSTGELFF
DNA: TGTGCCAGTAGTATCAAGTTGAGCACCGGGGAGCTGTTTTTT

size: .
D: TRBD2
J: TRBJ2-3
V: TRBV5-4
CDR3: CASSLRLAGGPTDTQYF
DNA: TGTGCCAGCAGCCTCAGACTAGCGGGGGGTCCCACAGATACGCAGTATTTT

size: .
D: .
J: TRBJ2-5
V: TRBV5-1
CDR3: CASSLSNMRGRAVGETQYF
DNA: TGCGCCAGCAGCTTGTCGAATATGAGAGGGCGGGCGGTGGGAGAGACCCAGTACTTC

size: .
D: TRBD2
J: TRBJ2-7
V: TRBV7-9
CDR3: CASRPAGASYEQYF
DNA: TGTGCCAGCCGCCCGGCGGGAGCCTCCTACGAGCAGTACTTC